This TCR beta chain is from a study of OX40 agonist ivuxolimab in advanced cancers. Study in general: Dose-escalation patients were diagnosed with hepatocellular carcinoma, melanoma, renal cell cancer or head and neck cancer. Points from the study as a whole: Within 6 weeks, CD4+ and CD8+ blood T cells expanded clonally at 0.1 to 3.0 mg/kg. Among the nonresponders, some also had low normalized T-cell clonal expansion.

CDR1 is MDHEN and CDR2 is SYDVKM in the germline V gene. The CDR3 runs 14 residues. V was clipped by 5 bases and J by 8 bases, with 15 bases between them. A remark on this clone: The antigen is undetermined.

Libraries were prepared by immunoSEQ multiplex PCR; TCRdb keeps only in-frame clonotypes and omits some of them. Of around 70,000 clones listed, around 83% were seen once; the top ten hold less than 7.5%. This TCR was recovered from an adult with an advanced solid tumor such as melanoma, head and neck, liver or kidney cancer. The sequencing used CD4+ or CD8+ T cells sorted from blood, collected in a trial of the OX40 agonist ivuxolimab. The chain links TRBV28 to TRBJ1-4; a weak D match, TRBD1 (6 bases). The CDR3 sequence is CASSGGGLDEKLFF. The CDR3 DNA is TGTGCCAGCAGTGGAGGGGGGTTAGACGAAAAACTGTTTTTT.